This T cell receptor beta chain was identified in a study of cytomegalovirus exposure and HLA in healthy donors. The trim removed 4 bases at V and 6 bases at J, leaving 11 bases unmatched. The CDR3 is 18 residues long. Germline-derived CDR1 and CDR2 are SGHNT and YYREEE (reference sequence). This clone was recorded a few times. Its antigen is currently unknown. PCR primers comprised 60 Vbeta and 13 Jbeta primers. Method: immunoSEQ multiplex PCR; TCRdb's copy keeps in-frame clones and lacks some. The data contain about 200,000 clones, 75% to 90% of them singletons. General observations from the study: The productive fraction for most TCR beta V segments was about 90% or about 30% in an earlier analysis. The study assumed roughly uniform donor sequencing depth for presence/absence analyses.

The sequenced sample was PBMCs. The TCR was taken from a boy between 2 and 10 years old in good health and CMV-seronegative. This chain uses TRBV5-4 with TRBJ2-3, with 16 bases fitting TRBD2. CDR3 sequence reads: CASSLRGLAGGRGDTQYF. The CDR3 nucleotides read TGTGCCAGCAGCCTACGGGGACTAGCGGGGGGGCGAGGGGATACGCAGTATTTT. The full variable domain, rest sourced from reference TRBV5-4 and TRBJ2-3, is ETGVTQSPTHLIKTRGQQVTLRCSSQSGHNTVSWYQQALGQGPQFIFQYYREEENGRGNFPPRFSGLQFPNYSSELNVNALELDDSALYLCASSLRGLAGGRGDTQYFGPGTRLTVL.